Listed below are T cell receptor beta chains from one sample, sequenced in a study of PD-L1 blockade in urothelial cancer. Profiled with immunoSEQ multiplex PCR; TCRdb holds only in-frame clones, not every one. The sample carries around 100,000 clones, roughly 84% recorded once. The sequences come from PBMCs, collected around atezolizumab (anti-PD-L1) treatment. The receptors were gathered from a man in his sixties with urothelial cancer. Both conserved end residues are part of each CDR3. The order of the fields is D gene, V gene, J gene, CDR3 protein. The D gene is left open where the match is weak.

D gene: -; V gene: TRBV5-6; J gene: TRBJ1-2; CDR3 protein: CASSRVDGADYGYTF
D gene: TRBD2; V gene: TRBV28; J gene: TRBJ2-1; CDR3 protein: CASSLFGGWGGRPAEQFF
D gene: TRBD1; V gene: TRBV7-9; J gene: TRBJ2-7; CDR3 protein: CASSLGTGTGSYEQYF
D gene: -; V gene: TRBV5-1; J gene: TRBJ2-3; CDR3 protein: CASYRVPSATDTQYF
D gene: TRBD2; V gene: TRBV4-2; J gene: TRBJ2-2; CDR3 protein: CASSQSWGLESPGELFF
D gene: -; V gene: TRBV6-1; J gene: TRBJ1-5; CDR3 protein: CASSHGGRLNQPQHF
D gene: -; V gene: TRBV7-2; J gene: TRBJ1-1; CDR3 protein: CASSRGYTEAFF
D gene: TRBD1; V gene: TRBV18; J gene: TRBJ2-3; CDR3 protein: CASSPPGQGASTDTQYF
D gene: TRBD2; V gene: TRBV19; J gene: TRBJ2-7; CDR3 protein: CASSYSIGGYEQYF
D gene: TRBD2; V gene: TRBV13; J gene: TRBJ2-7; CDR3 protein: CASSSQWSGRSLSTYEQYF
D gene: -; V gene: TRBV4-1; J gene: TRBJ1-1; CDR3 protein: CASSQDGRGSDTEAFF
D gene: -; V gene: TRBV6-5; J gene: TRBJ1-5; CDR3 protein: CASSPTVYSNQPQHF
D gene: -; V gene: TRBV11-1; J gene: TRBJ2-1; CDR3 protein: CASSPAVGGEQFF
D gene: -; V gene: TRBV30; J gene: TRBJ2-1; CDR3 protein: CAWALGSSYNEQFF
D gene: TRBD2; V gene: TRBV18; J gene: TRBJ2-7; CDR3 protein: CASSASGSNYEQYF
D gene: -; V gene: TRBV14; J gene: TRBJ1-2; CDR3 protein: CASSQRGVSSSYGYTF
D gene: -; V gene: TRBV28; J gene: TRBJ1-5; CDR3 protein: CASSPQGGGNNQPQHF
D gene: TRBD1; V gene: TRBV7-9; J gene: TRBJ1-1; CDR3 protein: CASSLAGAGGSEAFF
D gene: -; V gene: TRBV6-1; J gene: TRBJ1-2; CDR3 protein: CASTGRSEGVGYTF
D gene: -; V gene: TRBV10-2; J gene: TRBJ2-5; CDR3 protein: CASSGTAGPEETQYF
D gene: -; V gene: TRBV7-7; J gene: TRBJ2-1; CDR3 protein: CASSLREGSYNEQFF
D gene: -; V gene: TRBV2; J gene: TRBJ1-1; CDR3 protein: CASSGETGTEAFF
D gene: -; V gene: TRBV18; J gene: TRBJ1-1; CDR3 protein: CASSPRETEAFF
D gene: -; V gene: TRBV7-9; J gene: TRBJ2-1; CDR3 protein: CANSLYAYEQFF
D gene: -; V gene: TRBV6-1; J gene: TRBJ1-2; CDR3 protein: CASIQDRSSGYTF
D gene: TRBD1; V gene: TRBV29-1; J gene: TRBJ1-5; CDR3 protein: CSVLSGTGNQPQHF
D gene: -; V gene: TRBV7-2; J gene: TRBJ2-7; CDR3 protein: CASSRGSYEQYF
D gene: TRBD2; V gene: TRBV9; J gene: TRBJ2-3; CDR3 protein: CASSVALAGGIHTQYF
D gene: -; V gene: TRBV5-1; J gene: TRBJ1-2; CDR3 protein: CASSLASANYGYTF
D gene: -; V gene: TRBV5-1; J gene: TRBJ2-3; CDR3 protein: CASTESDTQYF
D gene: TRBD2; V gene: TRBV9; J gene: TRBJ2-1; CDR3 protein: CASTTGTSGYNEQFF
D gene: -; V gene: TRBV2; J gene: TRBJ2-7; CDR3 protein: CASSGPGGGAQEQYF
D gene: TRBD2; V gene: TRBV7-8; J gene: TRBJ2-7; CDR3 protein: CASSLRLAGWYEQYF
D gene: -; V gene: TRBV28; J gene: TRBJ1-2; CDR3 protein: CASKGRGAAYGYTF
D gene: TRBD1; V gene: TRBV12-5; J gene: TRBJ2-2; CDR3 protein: CASGTRGTGELFF
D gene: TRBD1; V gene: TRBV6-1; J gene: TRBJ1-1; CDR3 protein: CASSAQGGTEAFF
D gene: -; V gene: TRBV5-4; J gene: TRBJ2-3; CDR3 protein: CASSRTASTDTQYF
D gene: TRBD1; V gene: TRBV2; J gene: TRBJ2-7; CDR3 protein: CASSEGQVESEQYF
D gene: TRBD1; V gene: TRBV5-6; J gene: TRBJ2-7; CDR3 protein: CASSRPGQVAEQYF
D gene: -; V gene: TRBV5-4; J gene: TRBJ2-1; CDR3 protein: CASSLDAATMYNEQFF
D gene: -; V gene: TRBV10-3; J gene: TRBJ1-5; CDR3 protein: CAISAGGGQPQHF
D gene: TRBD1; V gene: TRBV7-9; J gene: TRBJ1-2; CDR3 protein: CASSPGQGGLYGYTF
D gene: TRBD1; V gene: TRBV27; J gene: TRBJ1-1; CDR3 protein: CASSLGTGLPEAFF
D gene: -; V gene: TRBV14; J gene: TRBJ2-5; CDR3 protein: CASSQGSGGAGETQYF
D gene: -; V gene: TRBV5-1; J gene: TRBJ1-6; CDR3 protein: CASSTNGNSPLHF
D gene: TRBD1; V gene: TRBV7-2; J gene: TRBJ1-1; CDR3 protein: CASSARQGATEAFF
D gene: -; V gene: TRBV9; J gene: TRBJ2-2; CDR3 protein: CASSLTLLPTTGGVGELFF
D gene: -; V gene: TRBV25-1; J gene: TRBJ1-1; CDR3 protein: CASSRQAGTEAFF
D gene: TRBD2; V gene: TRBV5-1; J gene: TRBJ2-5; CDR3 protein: CASSLGPGSGGAQYF
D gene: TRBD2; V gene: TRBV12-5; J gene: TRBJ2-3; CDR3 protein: CASGFGRGAPLRDTQYF
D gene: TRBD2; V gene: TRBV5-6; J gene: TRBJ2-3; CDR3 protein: CASSLAGLAGTDTQYF
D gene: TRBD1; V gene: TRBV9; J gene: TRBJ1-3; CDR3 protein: CASSIGQGDTIYF
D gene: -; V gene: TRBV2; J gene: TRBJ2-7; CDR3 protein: CASSDSGTALGEQYF